These 7 T cell receptor beta chains came from one sample sequenced in a study of OX40 agonist ivuxolimab in advanced cancers. Method: immunoSEQ multiplex PCR; TCRdb's copy keeps in-frame clones and lacks some. The sample lists more than 40,000 clones; over 75% were seen once. The source was CD4+ or CD8+ T cells sorted from blood, collected in a trial of the OX40 agonist ivuxolimab. The receptors derive from an adult with an advanced solid tumor such as melanoma, head and neck, liver or kidney cancer.

The rearrangement joins TRBV11-1 to TRBJ2-2; 10 bases match TRBD1. J gave up 0 bases and V 6 bases, and 7 bases lay outside the gene matches. The CDR3 has 17 amino acids. From germline, CDR1 is SGHAT and CDR2 FQDESV (reference sequence). The CDR3 nucleotides are TGTGCCAGCAGGCAGACAGGGGGCTCGGCGAACACCGGGGAGCTGTTTTTT. Amino acid sequence: CASRQTGGSANTGELFF. Drawing the rest from reference TRBV11-1 and TRBJ2-2, the complete variable domain is EAEVAQSPRYKITEKSQAVAFWCDPISGHATLYWYRQILGQGPELLVQFQDESVVDDSQLPKDRFSAERLKGVDSTLKIQPAELGDSAMYLCASRQTGGSANTGELFFGEGSRLTVL.

This chain uses TRBV9 with TRBJ2-7; 7 nucleotides line up with TRBD1. The trim removed 4 bases at V and 0 bases at J, leaving 7 bases unmatched. The CDR3 totals 15 residues. The V gene's germline CDR1 is SGDLS and CDR2 YYNGEE. CDR3 protein: CASSPSGTDSYEQYF. The CDR3 DNA is TGTGCCAGCAGCCCCTCCGGGACAGACTCCTACGAGCAGTACTTC.

This sequence joins TRBV21-1 and TRBJ2-1; the table's D call of TRBD2 was not tested on the DNA. TRBV21-1 represents a pseudogene. There are 18 residues in the CDR3. The CDR3 DNA is TGTGCCAGCAGCCCTGGGACTTCCTCTACAACCACTTACAATGAGCAGTTCTTC. It translates to CASSPGTSSTTTYNEQFF.

This rearrangement joins TRBV19 to TRBJ1-2; D perhaps matches TRBD1 (5 bases). V dropped 5 bases and J dropped 2 bases, with 12 bases sitting between them. Germline CDR1 is LNHDA and CDR2 is SQIVND (reference sequence). The CDR3 extends over 14 amino acids. CDR3 in amino acids: CASSPIRGNYGYTF. The CDR3 DNA reads as TGTGCCAGTAGTCCAATTCGGGGGAACTATGGCTACACCTTC.

The chain recombines TRBV5-5 with TRBJ2-7, with D unresolved. V was pared by 0 bases and J by 3 bases, with 10 bases between. The CDR3 covers 14 residues. Germline CDR1 reads SGHKS; CDR2 reads YYEKEE (reference sequence). The CDR3 nucleotides read TGTGCCAGCAGCTTGGCACAACTCCACTACGAGCAGTACTTC. Amino acid sequence: CASSLAQLHYEQYF.

The J gene is TRBJ1-2, the V gene TRBV5-5, with 7 bases aligning to TRBD1. The ends lost 4 bases at V and 5 bases at J; junction bases unmatched: 5. Germline V lookup: CDR1 SGHKS, CDR2 YYEKEE (reference sequence). This CDR3 spans 13 amino acids. The CDR3 DNA follows: TGTGCCAGCAGCCAGACAGGGAATTATGGCTACACCTTC. Protein sequence: CASSQTGNYGYTF.

This chain links TRBV28 with TRBJ2-5; D not resolved. This CDR3 region has 10 residues. V dropped 8 bases and J dropped 5 bases, with 6 bases sitting between them. Germline CDR1 is MDHEN and CDR2 is SYDVKM. The CDR3 sequence is CASGTETQYF. CDR3 bases: TGTGCCAGCGGTACTGAGACCCAGTACTTC.